This is a list of T cell receptor beta chains from one sample in a study of T cells in Graves' hyperthyroidism and ophthalmopathy. TCRdb reanalysed the multiplex PCR reads using MiXCR and keeps one entry per CDR3 protein. The sample contains about 480,000 distinct CDR3 sequences, about 24% of which appear only once. What was sequenced was blood. These receptors were obtained from a woman aged 25 to 45 with Graves' ophthalmopathy. The CDR3 runs from the conserved cysteine through the conserved F or W. A D gene is named only where the DNA matches it firmly. The size field is filled for only some rows; it gives once, few, many or a size class.

clone size	V gene	D gene	J gene	CDR3 protein	CDR3 DNA
many	TRBV2	-	TRBJ1-5	CASTQDSNQPQHF	TGTGCCAGCACTCAGGACAGCAATCAGCCCCAGCATTTT
few	TRBV29-1	TRBD1	TRBJ2-5	CSVQPQGAPVRETQYF	TGCAGCGTCCAACCTCAGGGGGCCCCGGTACGGGAGACCCAGTACTTC
-	TRBV14	-	TRBJ1-5	CAISPGYNQPQHF	TGTGCCATCAGCCCAGGGTACAATCAGCCCCAGCATTTT
many	TRBV13	TRBD2	TRBJ2-7	CASSIGALFSGGNSYEQYF	TGTGCCAGCAGCATAGGAGCCCTTTTTAGCGGGGGCAACTCCTACGAGCAGTACTTC
once	TRBV20-1	-	TRBJ2-7	CSAGGLKYEQYF	TGCAGTGCTGGGGGACTTAAATACGAGCAGTACTTC
many	TRBV4-3	-	TRBJ2-7	CASSQAAAGGISYEQYF	TGCGCCAGCAGCCAAGCCGCTGCCGGGGGCATAAGCTACGAGCAGTACTTC
-	TRBV5-1	TRBD2	TRBJ2-7	CASSPKAGGNYEQYF	TGCGCCAGCAGCCCGAAGGCGGGAGGCAACTACGAGCAGTACTTC
-	TRBV20-1	-	TRBJ2-5	CSARRPGGETQYF	TGCAGTGCTAGGAGGCCGGGCGGGGAGACCCAGTACTTC
many	TRBV7-2	-	TRBJ2-7	CASSFAGTSEQYF	TGTGCCAGCAGCTTCGCCGGGACATCGGAGCAGTACTTC
-	TRBV12-3/TRBV12-4	-	TRBJ1-1	CASSPSHTRTEAFF	TGTGCCAGCAGTCCCTCCCACACGCGCACTGAAGCTTTCTTT
-	TRBV4-1	-	TRBJ2-2	CASSQTRGALNTGELFF	TGCGCCAGCAGCCAAACCCGGGGGGCGTTGAACACCGGGGAGCTGTTTTTT
-	TRBV6-1	-	TRBJ1-5	CASSASRGGNQPQHF	TGTGCCAGCAGCGCATCCAGGGGTGGCAATCAGCCCCAGCATTTT
-	TRBV12-3/TRBV12-4	-	TRBJ2-7	CASSSRTLEYF	TGTGCCAGCAGCTCCCGTACCTTGGAGTACTTC
-	TRBV3-1	TRBD1	TRBJ2-7	CASSLLMRTGAHEQYF	TGTGCCAGCAGCCTTTTGATGAGGACAGGGGCCCACGAGCAGTACTTC
few	TRBV7-2	-	TRBJ1-3	CASTSPGDGNTIYF	TGTGCCAGCACCTCCCCGGGTGACGGAAACACCATATATTTT
-	TRBV7-9	TRBD1	TRBJ2-7	CASSREGALVDEQYF	TGTGCCAGCAGCCGAGAGGGGGCTCTTGTCGACGAGCAGTACTTC
many	TRBV7-2	-	TRBJ1-2	CASSLARGPALYGYTF	TGTGCCAGCAGCTTAGCCAGAGGTCCTGCACTCTATGGCTACACCTTC
many	TRBV19	-	TRBJ2-5	CASSHLMGRQQETQYF	TGTGCCAGTAGTCATCTGATGGGGAGACAACAAGAGACCCAGTACTTC
many	TRBV19	-	TRBJ1-1	CASSIGGGVAEAFF	TGTGCCAGTAGTATAGGAGGGGGTGTCGCTGAAGCTTTCTTT
many	TRBV28	TRBD2	TRBJ2-5	CASSLSWLAGEEETQYF	TGTGCCAGCAGTTTAAGCTGGCTAGCGGGGGAAGAAGAGACCCAGTACTTC
few	TRBV7-8	-	TRBJ2-7	CASSSHEDSYEQYF	TGTGCCAGCAGCTCTCATGAGGACTCCTACGAGCAGTACTTC
-	TRBV6-5	TRBD1	TRBJ2-7	CASSYSPGTGSSEQYF	TGTGCCAGCAGTTACTCCCCCGGGACAGGCTCCAGCGAGCAGTACTTC
few	TRBV5-1	-	TRBJ1-2	CASSPEAGTSGYTF	TGCGCCAGCAGCCCGGAGGCGGGGACGAGTGGCTACACCTTC
-	TRBV24-1	-	TRBJ2-3	CATSAITDTHYF	TGTGCCACCAGTGCCATCACAGATACGCACTATTTT
many	TRBV27	-	TRBJ1-2	CASSTLWSGLYGYTF	TGTGCCAGCAGTACCCTGTGGAGTGGACTCTATGGCTACACCTTC
many	TRBV30	TRBD2	TRBJ2-4	CAWRGLAGGKNIQYF	TGTGCCTGGAGAGGGCTAGCGGGGGGAAAAAACATTCAGTACTTC
-	TRBV19	TRBD2	TRBJ2-5	CASSKQLAGGPETQYF	TGTGCCAGTAGTAAACAATTAGCGGGGGGGCCCGAGACCCAGTACTTC
many	TRBV6-5	-	TRBJ1-1	CASSPLGVKSEAFF	TGTGCCAGCAGCCCACTGGGGGTAAAGTCGGAAGCTTTCTTT
-	TRBV5-1	-	TRBJ2-5	CASSFPGIRETQYF	TGCGCCAGCAGTTTTCCAGGGATAAGGGAGACCCAGTACTTC
-	TRBV6-7	TRBD2	TRBJ2-5	CASSRGLLETQYF	TGTGCCAGCAGTAGGGGACTACTAGAGACCCAGTACTTC
-	TRBV5-6	-	TRBJ2-5	CASSSTGFQETQYF	TGTGCCAGCAGCTCCACAGGTTTCCAAGAGACCCAGTACTTC
few	TRBV6-1	-	TRBJ1-5	CASSPRQYSNQPQHF	TGTGCCAGCAGTCCCCGACAGTATAGCAATCAGCCCCAGCATTTT
many	TRBV2	TRBD1	TRBJ2-7	CASSEVDRVGYEQYF	TGTGCCAGCAGTGAGGTGGACAGGGTTGGCTACGAGCAGTACTTC
many	TRBV28	-	TRBJ2-7	CASSLLNEQYF	TGTGCCAGCAGCCTCCTGAACGAGCAGTACTTC
-	TRBV5-1	-	TRBJ1-5	CASSLDGSASNQPQHF	TGCGCCAGCAGCTTGGACGGCAGCGCTAGCAATCAGCCCCAGCATTTT
few	TRBV9	-	TRBJ1-2	CASSIPTEGGYTF	TGTGCCAGCAGCATACCCACCGAGGGGGGCTACACCTTC
many	TRBV30	-	TRBJ1-6	CAWSIVVTDSPLHF	TGTGCCTGGAGTATAGTGGTGACTGATTCACCCCTCCACTTT
-	TRBV15	-	TRBJ2-7	CATSRGVDYEQYF	TGTGCCACCAGCAGAGGGGTGGATTACGAGCAGTACTTC
-	TRBV6-1	TRBD2	TRBJ2-2	CASSKGRGVNTGELFF	TGTGCCAGCAGCAAGGGGAGGGGAGTGAACACCGGGGAGCTGTTTTTT
-	TRBV7-2	-	TRBJ1-2	CASSLSLYGYTF	TGTGCCAGCAGCTTATCCCTCTATGGCTACACCTTC
few	TRBV6-1	TRBD2	TRBJ2-7	CASSAIGGSDYEQYF	TGTGCCAGCAGTGCTATCGGGGGGTCCGACTACGAGCAGTACTTC
many	TRBV6-5	TRBD1	TRBJ2-2	CASSYDRVNTGELFF	TGTGCCAGCAGTTACGACAGGGTAAACACCGGGGAGCTGTTTTTT
-	TRBV20-1	-	TRBJ2-7	CSARAEPHSYEQYF	TGCAGTGCTAGAGCGGAACCGCACTCCTACGAGCAGTACTTC
many	TRBV27	TRBD1	TRBJ1-2	CASSLRGQSYGYTF	TGTGCCAGCAGTTTGAGGGGACAGTCCTATGGCTACACCTTC
few	TRBV20-1	TRBD2	TRBJ2-1	CSARREAGGQGNEQFF	TGCAGTGCTAGACGAGAGGCGGGGGGGCAGGGGAATGAGCAGTTCTTC
-	TRBV12-3/TRBV12-4	-	TRBJ1-5	CASSPVGDGERPQHF	TGTGCCAGCAGTCCGGTGGGGGATGGGGAAAGGCCCCAGCATTTT
many	TRBV6-1	-	TRBJ2-2	CASSRAANTGELFF	TGTGCCAGCAGTCGGGCCGCGAATACCGGGGAGCTGTTTTTT
-	TRBV11-2	-	TRBJ2-7	CASSFSGEPYEQYF	TGTGCCAGCAGCTTTTCAGGTGAACCCTACGAGCAGTACTTC
-	TRBV3-1	TRBD2	TRBJ2-3	CASSQDLSGGDTQYF	TGTGCCAGCAGCCAAGATCTAAGCGGGGGAGATACGCAGTATTTT
-	TRBV2	-	TRBJ2-7	CARRAEGAYEQYF	TGTGCCAGGAGGGCGGAAGGGGCCTACGAGCAGTACTTC
few	TRBV15	TRBD1	TRBJ2-5	CATSSRQGQETQYF	TGTGCCACCAGCTCCAGACAGGGGCAAGAGACCCAGTACTTC
many	TRBV7-2	-	TRBJ2-2	CASSYHPNTGELFF	TGTGCCAGCAGCTACCACCCGAACACCGGGGAGCTGTTTTTT
many	TRBV7-9	-	TRBJ2-7	CASSLGGVKQYF	TGTGCCAGCAGCTTAGGCGGGGTAAAGCAGTACTTC
many	TRBV30	-	TRBJ2-7	CAWSLGGPSYEQYF	TGTGCCTGGAGTCTCGGGGGCCCAAGCTACGAGCAGTACTTC